The 29 T cell receptor beta chains listed next were all sequenced from one sample in a study of T-cell reconstitution after alpha-beta-depleted transplantation in children. Unique molecular identifiers were incorporated into the prepared TCRbeta library. Each CDR3 protein gets one entry after TCRdb re-called the PCR reads with MiXCR. The sample includes about 500,000 distinct CDR3 sequences, approximately 29% seen only once; the top ten take about 2.3%. This material consisted of PBMCs from the stem cell graft donor, taken from the stem cell graft. These receptors originate from a human donor who donated a stem cell graft to a child with aplastic anemia.

V gene TRBV5-1 combines with J gene TRBJ2-1, with TRBD2 as a possible D gene (6 bases). V shed 0 bases and J shed 8 bases, with 18 bases lying between them. Per the germline V gene, CDR1 is SGHRS and CDR2 is YFSETQ. This CDR3 spans 16 amino acids. The CDR3 is CASSLGVGTLMDEQFF. The CDR3 DNA reads TGCGCCAGCAGCTTGGGGGTTGGGACTCTAATGGATGAGCAGTTCTTC.

The rearrangement links TRBV30 to TRBJ2-5, with 10 bases lining up with TRBD2. V lost 6 bases to trimming and J lost 2 bases; unmatched junction nucleotides: 3. The CDR3 consists of 13 residues. Germline V gene data show CDR1 as GTSNPN and CDR2 as SVGIG (reference sequence). The CDR3 sequence: CACRTSGQETQYF. CDR3 bases: TGTGCCTGTCGGACTAGCGGTCAAGAGACCCAGTACTTC.

The chain uses TRBV15 and TRBJ2-7; D possibly corresponds to TRBD1 (5 bases). This CDR3 is 13 amino acids long. V was cut by 0 bases and J by 7 bases, with 10 bases left in between. Germline V lookup: CDR1 LNHNV, CDR2 YYDKDF (reference sequence). The DNA of the CDR3 is TGTGCCACCAGCAGAGATCCAGGGCGGGAGCAGTACTTC. It is translated as CATSRDPGREQYF.

The count of this clonotype is one. V gene TRBV7-8 combines with J gene TRBJ1-4, with 9 bases aligning to TRBD1. The CDR3 runs to 19 residues. Trimming at V came to 0 bases and at J to 2 bases, leaving 10 bases not matched to a gene. Germline V lookup: CDR1 SGHVS, CDR2 FQNEAQ. CDR3 sequence (DNA): TGTGCCAGCAGCTTAGCCCGTGTGACAGGGGGTACTACTAATGAAAAACTGTTTTTT. Amino acid sequence: CASSLARVTGGTTNEKLFF.

This clonotype was seen only a few times. The chain couples TRBV14 to TRBJ2-1; a weak D match, TRBD1 (5 bases). The germline V gene has CDR1 SGHDN and CDR2 FVKESK. This CDR3 region has 12 residues. Between the trimmed V and J ends, which lost 4 bases and 11 bases, there was a span of 12 bases. The CDR3 bases are TGTGCCAGCAGCCCCGACAGTAAGAAGCAGTTCTTC. Translating gives CASSPDSKKQFF.

V and J are TRBV4-3 and TRBJ1-5; D may be TRBD1 (6 bases). Trimming removed 4 bases at V and 5 bases at J, with 12 bases between. There are 14 residues in the CDR3. CDR1 is LGHNA, CDR2 YSLEER, per germline. CDR3 DNA: TGCGCCAGCAGCCTGGAGACAGGCTATCAGCCCCAGCATTTT. It encodes CASSLETGYQPQHF.

This rearrangement joins TRBV29-1 to TRBJ1-4, with TRBD1 identical over 8 bases. After removal of 1 base from V and 8 bases from J, the junction contained 3 bases not matched to a gene. Germline V gene data show CDR1 as SQVTM and CDR2 as ANQGSEA. This CDR3 has 13 amino acids. The CDR3 DNA follows: TGCAGCGTTGAAGGGACAGGGAGGGAAAAACTGTTTTTT. This sequence encodes CSVEGTGREKLFF.

The chain's CDR3 is CASSSERASNSPLHF. CDR3 nucleotide sequence: TGTGCCAGCAGCTCCGAGAGGGCCAGTAATTCACCCCTCCACTTT. This chain links TRBV7-9 with TRBJ1-6; D uncertain. The CDR3 totals 15 residues. Trimming left V 4 bases short and J 6 bases short, with 13 bases between. The germline CDR1 and CDR2 sequences are SEHNR and FQNEAQ (reference sequence).

The CDR3 region is CASSFRTEDEQYF. Here the CDR3 DNA reads TGTGCCAGCAGTTTCAGGACGGAGGACGAGCAGTACTTC. The rearrangement joins TRBV12-3 or TRBV12-4 to TRBJ2-7; tentatively, D is TRBD2 (5 bases). CDR3 size: 13 residues. V shed 3 bases and J shed 5 bases, with 11 bases lying between them.

This rearrangement joins TRBV3-1 to TRBJ2-7, with unresolved D. V was pared by 3 bases and J by 2 bases, with 8 bases between. This CDR3 has 13 residues. In germline, CDR1 is LGHDT, CDR2 YNNKEL (reference sequence). The CDR3 protein is CASSHSDAYEQYF. DNA of the CDR3: TGTGCCAGCAGCCACTCGGACGCCTACGAGCAGTACTTC.

V usage is TRBV11-1 and J usage is TRBJ2-1; possibly TRBD2 for D (5 bases). The length of the CDR3 is 16 residues. With 5 bases removed from V and 5 bases from J, the gap between germline ends came to 19 bases. Germline V gene sequence: CDR1 SGHAT, CDR2 FQDESV (reference sequence). The CDR3 DNA reads TGTGCCAGCAGCCCACTAGGTCTGACCCCAAACAATGAGCAGTTCTTC. Translating gives CASSPLGLTPNNEQFF.

This clonotype came up a few times. The chain links TRBV5-1 to TRBJ2-5; D possibly matches TRBD1 or TRBD2 (5 bases each). CDR1 SGHRS and CDR2 YFSETQ come from the germline V gene. V lost 1 base and J 3 bases, leaving 7 bases between the germline ends. This CDR3 contains 13 residues. DNA for the CDR3: TGCGCCAGCAGCTTGAGGGGAGAAGAGACCCAGTACTTC. This encodes CASSLRGEETQYF.

The chain links TRBV7-2 to TRBJ1-6; TRBD1 is a possible D gene (5 bases). CDR3 length equals 15 residues. V shed 5 bases and J shed 3 bases, with 11 bases lying between them. Germline V gives CDR1 SGHTA, CDR2 FQGNSA. The CDR3 DNA follows: TGTGCCAGCAGCCCTCGGGACGGCTATAATTCACCCCTCCACTTT. This gives the protein CASSPRDGYNSPLHF.

In its sample, this clonotype was seen a few times. The chain is built from TRBV16 and TRBJ2-2; no definite D call. Trimming shortened V by 5 bases and J by 4 bases, and 8 bases separated the two germline ends. CDR3 length equals 13 residues. Germline loops: CDR1 KGHSY, CDR2 FQNENV. In nucleotides, the CDR3 is TGTGCCAGCAGCAAAATAACCACCGGGGAGCTGTTTTTT. Translating gives CASSKITTGELFF.

This clonotype has a handful of counts. This chain links TRBV12-3 or TRBV12-4 with TRBJ2-2, with D perhaps TRBD2 (5 bases). V lost 9 bases to trimming and J lost 6 bases, with 11 bases between them. There are 12 residues in the CDR3. Written as DNA, the CDR3 is TGTGCCAGTCCCGGGAAATCCGGGGAGCTGTTTTTT. Amino acids: CASPGKSGELFF.

The V and J genes are TRBV7-7 and TRBJ2-5; D gene ambiguous. The CDR3 is made up of 13 amino acids. Germline lookup yields CDR1 SSHAT and CDR2 FNYEAQ (reference sequence). Trimming took 5 bases from V and 4 from J, leaving 11 bases between them. Here the CDR3 DNA reads TGTGCCAGCAGCCCTGTGGGTGGAGAGACCCAGTACTTC. Translated, it gives CASSPVGGETQYF.

V is TRBV10-3 and J is TRBJ2-3; 7 bases line up with TRBD2. V gave up 5 bases and J gave up 0 bases; unmatched junction bases: 5. Germline CDR1 reads ENHRY; CDR2 reads SYGVKD. The CDR3 runs to 15 residues. The CDR3 here is CAISTGTTSTDTQYF. CDR3 nucleotide sequence: TGTGCCATCAGTACCGGGACTACCAGCACAGATACGCAGTATTTT.

This chain links TRBV18 with TRBJ1-2; 8 nucleotides agree with TRBD1. Germline V CDR1 and CDR2: KGHSH, LQKENI. The length of the CDR3 is 15 residues. The V gene end was trimmed by 4 bases and the J gene end by 6 bases; junction bases not matched to a gene: 10. CDR3 nucleotides: TGTGCCAGCTCACGAGACCGGGACAGGAAAAATGGCTACACCTTC. Its translation is CASSRDRDRKNGYTF.

At least ten counts were recorded for this clonotype. J is TRBJ2-1 and V is TRBV29-1; D call uncertain. V was pared by 3 bases and J by 6 bases, with 6 bases between. This CDR3 is 11 amino acids long. Germline V lookup: CDR1 SQVTM, CDR2 ANQGSEA. The CDR3, as DNA: TGCAGCGTTGAGTGGGGCAATGAGCAGTTCTTC. Translating gives CSVEWGNEQFF.

This clonotype occurred a few times. The J gene is TRBJ1-4, the V gene TRBV28, with 7 bases fitting TRBD1. Germline CDR1 MDHEN, CDR2 SYDVKM. The CDR3 loop spans 15 amino acids. The V segment lost 7 bases and the J segment 3 bases; nucleotides outside the gene matches: 8. The CDR3 coding sequence is TGTGCCAGCATACCAGGGGGGCCAGCTAATGAAAAACTGTTTTTT. This encodes CASIPGGPANEKLFF.

The rearrangement uses TRBV18 and TRBJ2-2; TRBD1 might be the D (6 bases). Germline CDR1 KGHSH, CDR2 LQKENI. Trimming pared 2 bases from V and 2 bases from J, leaving 9 bases between. The CDR3 runs 15 residues. CDR3 bases: TGTGCCAGCTCACCAGGGGGCTTAAACACCGGGGAGCTGTTTTTT. This encodes CASSPGGLNTGELFF.

CDR3 in DNA: TGCGCCAGCAGCAAAACTCCGGGACAGGGCCCCTACGAGCAGTACGTC. Translating gives CASSKTPGQGPYEQYV. The V call is TRBV5-1, the J call TRBJ2-7; 9 nucleotides match TRBD1. The V gene end was trimmed by 4 bases and the J gene end by 2 bases; junction bases not matched to a gene: 10. CDR3 length: 16 amino acids. Germline V gene lookup returns CDR1 SGHRS and CDR2 YFSETQ.

V usage is TRBV7-3 and J usage is TRBJ1-5; D gene unclear. Germline-derived CDR1 and CDR2 are SGHTA and FQGTGA. This CDR3 has 14 residues. Between the trimmed V and J ends, which lost 4 bases and 6 bases, there was a span of 13 bases. CDR3 DNA sequence: TGTGCCAGCAGCTGGATAGGTCTGGGTCAGCCCCAGCATTTT. Amino acid sequence: CASSWIGLGQPQHF.

The chain is built from TRBV28 and TRBJ2-7; 7 bases fit TRBD2. The V gene's germline CDR1 is MDHEN and CDR2 SYDVKM. J lost 2 bases, V lost 6 bases, and 4 bases had no gene match. The CDR3 is 13 residues long. In DNA form, the CDR3 reads TGTGCCAGCAGATTGGGGGGGACCTACGAGCAGTACTTC. Translated, it gives CASRLGGTYEQYF.

V gene TRBV12-3 or TRBV12-4 combines with J gene TRBJ1-3; D gene ambiguous. The length of the CDR3 is 13 residues. V was shortened by 5 bases and J by 0 bases, with 5 bases between the two germline ends. The CDR3 coding sequence is TGTGCCAGCAGTGGTATCTCTGGAAACACCATATATTTT. It is translated as CASSGISGNTIYF.

The chain links TRBV12-3 or TRBV12-4 to TRBJ1-2; D perhaps matches TRBD1 (5 bases). The ends were cut back, 6 bases at V and 6 bases at J, with 17 bases in the middle. There are 14 residues in the CDR3. This CDR3 reads CASRLSGTGNGYTF. DNA of the CDR3: TGTGCCAGCAGACTATCCGGGACCGGAAATGGCTACACCTTC.

This clonotype has just a few counts. The chain carries TRBV28 and TRBJ2-7; the D gene is possibly TRBD2 (6 bases). With 5 bases removed from V and 3 bases from J, the gap between germline ends came to 14 bases. The length of the CDR3 is 14 residues. Germline V gene data show CDR1 as MDHEN and CDR2 as SYDVKM. CDR3 amino acids: CASSVGLNFYEQYF. The CDR3 DNA is TGTGCCAGCAGTGTGGGACTCAACTTCTACGAGCAGTACTTC.

The V call is TRBV7-2, the J call TRBJ2-5; D ambiguous. Germline values: CDR1 SGHTA, CDR2 FQGNSA. Trimming removed 0 bases at V and 5 bases at J, with 16 bases between. This CDR3 region has 16 residues. The CDR3 spells CASSLARLSEWETQYF. CDR3 coding DNA: TGTGCCAGCAGCTTAGCAAGGTTATCGGAGTGGGAGACCCAGTACTTC.

The chain carries TRBV24-1 and TRBJ2-2, with D unclear. Germline CDR1 KGHDR, CDR2 SFDVKD. Trimming pared 3 bases from V and 0 bases from J, leaving 7 bases between. This CDR3 has 15 residues. This CDR3 reads CATSDGRTNTGELFF. Written as DNA, the CDR3 is TGTGCCACCAGTGATGGGCGGACGAACACCGGGGAGCTGTTTTTT.